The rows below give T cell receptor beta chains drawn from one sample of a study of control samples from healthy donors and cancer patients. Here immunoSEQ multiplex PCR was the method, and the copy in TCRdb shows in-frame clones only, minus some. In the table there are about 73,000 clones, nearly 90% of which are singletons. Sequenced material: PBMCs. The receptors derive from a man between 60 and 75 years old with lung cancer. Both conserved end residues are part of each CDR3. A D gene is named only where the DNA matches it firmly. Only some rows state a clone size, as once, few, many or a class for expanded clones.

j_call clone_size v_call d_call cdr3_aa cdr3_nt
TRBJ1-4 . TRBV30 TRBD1 CAWRGTGGEEKLFF TGTGCCTGGAGAGGGACAGGGGGCGAAGAAAAACTGTTTTTT
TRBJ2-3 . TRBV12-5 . CASGLVVDGVGGPPDTQYF TGTGCTAGTGGTTTGGTTGTGGATGGTGTGGGGGGGCCCCCAGATACGCAGTATTTT
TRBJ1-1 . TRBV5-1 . CASSLFGGQDTEAFF TGCGCCAGCAGCTTGTTTGGGGGGCAGGACACTGAAGCTTTCTTT
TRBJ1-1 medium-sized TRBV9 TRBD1 CASSVVDRGNTEAFF TGTGCCAGCAGCGTAGTGGACAGGGGCAACACTGAAGCTTTCTTT
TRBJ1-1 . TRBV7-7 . CASSPNNLGSAEAFF TGTGCCAGCAGCCCTAATAATCTGGGCAGCGCTGAAGCTTTCTTT
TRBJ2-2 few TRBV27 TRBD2 CARSPETRGGRTGELFF TGCGCCCGCAGTCCAGAAACGCGGGGGGGCCGGACCGGGGAGCTGTTTTTT
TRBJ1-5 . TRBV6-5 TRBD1 CASRRGTGDNQPQHF TGTGCCAGCAGAAGGGGGACAGGGGACAATCAGCCCCAGCATTTT
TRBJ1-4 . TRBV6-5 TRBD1 CASSSTDRRNEKLFF TGTGCCAGCAGTTCGACGGACAGGCGGAATGAAAAACTGTTTTTT
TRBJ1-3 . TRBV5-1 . CASSLYSTESGNTIYF TGCGCCAGCAGCTTGTACTCGACAGAATCTGGAAACACCATATATTTT
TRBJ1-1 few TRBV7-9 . CASSFQGNTEAFF TGTGCCAGCAGCTTTCAAGGGAACACTGAAGCTTTCTTT
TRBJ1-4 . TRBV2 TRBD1 CASTAEGQANEKLFF TGTGCCAGCACTGCCGAGGGACAGGCTAATGAAAAACTGTTTTTT
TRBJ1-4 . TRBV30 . CAWSVRGALNEKLFF TGTGCCTGGAGTGTACGGGGGGCTCTTAATGAAAAACTGTTTTTT
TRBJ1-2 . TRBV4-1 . CASSNNDYGYTF TGCGCCAGCAGCAACAACGACTATGGCTACACCTTC
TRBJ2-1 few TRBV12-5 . CASGLLPDGSSYNEQFF TGTGCTAGTGGTTTGCTCCCGGACGGAAGCTCCTACAATGAGCAGTTCTTC
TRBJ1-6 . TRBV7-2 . CASSFYRVAVDSSPLHF TGTGCCAGCAGCTTTTACAGGGTTGCCGTAGATAGTTCACCCCTCCACTTT
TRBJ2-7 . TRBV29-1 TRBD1 CSGKGQRSYEQYF TGCAGCGGGAAGGGACAGCGCTCCTACGAGCAGTACTTC
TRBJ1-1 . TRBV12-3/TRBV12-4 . CASSQSWEAFF TGTGCCAGCAGTCAGAGCTGGGAAGCTTTCTTT
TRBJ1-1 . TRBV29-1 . CSVVGVNRLGTEAFF TGCAGCGTTGTAGGTGTAAACAGGTTGGGCACTGAAGCTTTCTTT
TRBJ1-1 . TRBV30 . CAWSVPIGEGSRNTEAFF TGTGCCTGGAGTGTACCGATAGGGGAGGGTTCTAGGAACACTGAAGCTTTCTTT
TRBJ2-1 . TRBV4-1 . CASSRVGEDEQFF TGCGCCAGCAGCCGTGTTGGGGAGGATGAGCAGTTCTTC
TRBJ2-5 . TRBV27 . CASSLRGETQYF TGTGCCAGCAGTTTGCGGGGCGAGACCCAGTACTTC
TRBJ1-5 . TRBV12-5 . CASGLGDTQPQHF TGTGCTAGTGGTTTGGGCGACACTCAGCCCCAGCATTTT
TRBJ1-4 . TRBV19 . CASSIYGKNANEKLFF TGTGCCAGTAGTATATATGGGAAGAATGCTAATGAAAAACTGTTTTTT
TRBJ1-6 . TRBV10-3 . CAISERQSSYNSPLHF TGTGCCATCAGTGAAAGGCAGAGCTCCTATAATTCACCCCTCCACTTT